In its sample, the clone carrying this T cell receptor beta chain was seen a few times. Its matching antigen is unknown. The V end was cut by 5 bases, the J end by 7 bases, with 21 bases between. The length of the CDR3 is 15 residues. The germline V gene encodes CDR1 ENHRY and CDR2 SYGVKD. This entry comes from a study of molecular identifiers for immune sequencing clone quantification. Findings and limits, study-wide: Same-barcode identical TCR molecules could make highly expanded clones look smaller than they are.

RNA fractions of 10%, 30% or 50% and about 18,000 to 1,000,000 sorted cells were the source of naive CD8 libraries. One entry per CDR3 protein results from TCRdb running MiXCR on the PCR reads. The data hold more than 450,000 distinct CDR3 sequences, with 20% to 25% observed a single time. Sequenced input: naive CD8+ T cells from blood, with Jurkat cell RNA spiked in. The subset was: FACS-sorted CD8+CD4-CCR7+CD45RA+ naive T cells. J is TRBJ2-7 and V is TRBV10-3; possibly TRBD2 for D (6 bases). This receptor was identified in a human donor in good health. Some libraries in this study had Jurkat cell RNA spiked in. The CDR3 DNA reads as TGTGCCATCAGTTCGGTGGACCATATCGGAGGGGAGCAGTACTTC. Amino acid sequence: CAISSVDHIGGEQYF.